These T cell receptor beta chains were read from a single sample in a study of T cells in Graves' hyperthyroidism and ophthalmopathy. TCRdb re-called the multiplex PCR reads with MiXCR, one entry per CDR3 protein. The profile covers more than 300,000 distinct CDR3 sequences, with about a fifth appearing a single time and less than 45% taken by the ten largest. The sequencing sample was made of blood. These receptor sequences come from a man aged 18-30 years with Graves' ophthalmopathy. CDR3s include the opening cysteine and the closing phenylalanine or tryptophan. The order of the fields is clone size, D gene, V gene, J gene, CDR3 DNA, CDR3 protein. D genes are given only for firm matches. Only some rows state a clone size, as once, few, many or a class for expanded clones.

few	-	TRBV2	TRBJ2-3	TGTGCCAGCAGTGAATTGGCGGGGGCGGGGGATACGCAGTATTTT	CASSELAGAGDTQYF
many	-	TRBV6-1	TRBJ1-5	TGTGCCAGCAGTGAAGTGCCCTTCTTGGGGGCAGGACAGCCCCAGCATTTT	CASSEVPFLGAGQPQHF
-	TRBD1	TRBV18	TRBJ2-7	TGTGCCAGCTCACCATTAACAGGGGGCTACGAGCAGTACTTC	CASSPLTGGYEQYF
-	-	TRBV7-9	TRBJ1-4	TGTGCCAGCAGCCCAATACCGACAGCAACTAATGAAAAACTGTTTTTT	CASSPIPTATNEKLFF
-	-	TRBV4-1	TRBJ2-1	TGCGCCAGCAGCCAAGGATGGAGGGTGGACAATGAGCAGTTCTTC	CASSQGWRVDNEQFF
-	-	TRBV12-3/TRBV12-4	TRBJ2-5	TGTGCCAGCAGTTACCGGGGGTACCAAGAGACCCAGTACTTC	CASSYRGYQETQYF
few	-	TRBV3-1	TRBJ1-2	TGTGCCAGCAGCCAAGATCTGGCCCTCCCCGGGAGGAAAGGCTACACCTTC	CASSQDLALPGRKGYTF
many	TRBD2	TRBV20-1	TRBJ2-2	TGCAGTGCCGTGGGACTAGCGGGGGGAGAGCCCGGGGAGCTGTTTTTT	CSAVGLAGGEPGELFF
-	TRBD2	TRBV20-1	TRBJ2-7	TGCAGTGCTAGAGATGGAGCGGGGGCCCTCACCTACGAGCAGTACTTC	CSARDGAGALTYEQYF
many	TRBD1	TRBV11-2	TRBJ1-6	TGTGCCAGCAGCTTAGCACGTCGGGACAGAGACAATTCACCCCTCCACTTT	CASSLARRDRDNSPLHF
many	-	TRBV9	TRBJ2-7	TGTGCCAGCAGCGTAGATAAGACAGGGACTACCTACGAGCAGTACTTC	CASSVDKTGTTYEQYF
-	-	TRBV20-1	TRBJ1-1	TGCAGTGCTAGAGGGGAGGGCGGGACTTTCTTT	CSARGEGGTFF
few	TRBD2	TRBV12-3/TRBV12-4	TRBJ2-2	TGTGCCAGCAGTTTAAGCGGGGGGCGGAACACCGGGGAGCTGTTTTTT	CASSLSGGRNTGELFF
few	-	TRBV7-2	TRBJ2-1	TGTGCCAGCAGCTTAGGTGGGGTGAGCTCCTACAATGAGCAGTTCTTC	CASSLGGVSSYNEQFF
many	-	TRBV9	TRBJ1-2	TGTGCCAGCAGCGTGTACAACGGGAACTATGGCTACACCTTC	CASSVYNGNYGYTF
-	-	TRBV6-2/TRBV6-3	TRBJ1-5	TGTGCCAGCAAGGGGCAGTCCAGCAATCAGCCCCAGCATTTT	CASKGQSSNQPQHF
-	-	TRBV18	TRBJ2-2	TGTGCCAGCTCACCCGGCACACCCTCCGGGGAGCTGTTTTTT	CASSPGTPSGELFF
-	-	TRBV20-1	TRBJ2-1	TGCAGTGCTCACGACCAGACTAGTTACAATGAGCAGTTCTTC	CSAHDQTSYNEQFF
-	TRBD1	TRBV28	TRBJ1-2	TGTGCCAGCAAACCCCTGGGACAGGGTAGCTACACCTTC	CASKPLGQGSYTF
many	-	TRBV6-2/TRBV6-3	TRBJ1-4	TGTGCCAGCAGTTACCGGGACAATGAAAAACTGTTTTTT	CASSYRDNEKLFF
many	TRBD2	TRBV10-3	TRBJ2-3	TGTGCCATCAGTGAGGGGCGGGGGGGTAGCACAGATACGCAGTATTTT	CAISEGRGGSTDTQYF
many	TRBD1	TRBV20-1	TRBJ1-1	TGCAGTGCTAGAGATACGGGACAGGGGGGCACTGAAGCTTTCTTT	CSARDTGQGGTEAFF
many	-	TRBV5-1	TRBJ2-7	TGCGCCAGCAGACAGTCCTACTCCGGAGGGAGAAACGAGCAGTACTTC	CASRQSYSGGRNEQYF
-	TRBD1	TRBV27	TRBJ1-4	TGTGCCAGCAGGTCCACAGGGGGCCGGGAAAAACTGTTTTTT	CASRSTGGREKLFF
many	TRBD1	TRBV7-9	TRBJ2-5	TGTGCCAGCAGCTTTTCAACACAGGGGACGGAGACCCAGTACTTC	CASSFSTQGTETQYF
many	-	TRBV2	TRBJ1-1	TGTGCCAGCGCAAACCAGGGGACGAACACTGAAGCTTTCTTT	CASANQGTNTEAFF
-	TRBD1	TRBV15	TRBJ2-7	TGTGCCACCAGCAGAGATCAGGGGGACACGAGGGAGCAGTACTTC	CATSRDQGDTREQYF
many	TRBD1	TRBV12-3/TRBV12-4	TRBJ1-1	TGTGCCAGCAGTCCCGAGGACAGGGCAAACACTGAAGCTTTCTTT	CASSPEDRANTEAFF
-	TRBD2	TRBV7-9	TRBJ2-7	TGTGCCAGCAGTCGGGACTCTAGCGGGGTGTACTCCTACGAGCAGTACTTC	CASSRDSSGVYSYEQYF
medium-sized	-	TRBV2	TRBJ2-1	TGTGCCTCAAAGGGGGGAATATACAATGAGCAGTTCTTC	CASKGGIYNEQFF
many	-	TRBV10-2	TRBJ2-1	TGCGCCAGCAGTGACCCGGGATGGCGAGACAATGAGCAGTTCTTC	CASSDPGWRDNEQFF
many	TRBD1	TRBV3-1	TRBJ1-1	TGTGCCAGCAGCCTTGGGACAGGGGGCGCCCTGAGAACTGAAGCTTTCTTT	CASSLGTGGALRTEAFF
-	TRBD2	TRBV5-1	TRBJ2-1	TGCGCCAGCAGCTTGGCCGTTCTAGCGGGGAATGAGCAGTTCTTC	CASSLAVLAGNEQFF
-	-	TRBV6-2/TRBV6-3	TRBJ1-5	TGTGCCAGCAGTGCCCGGGGGTATAGCAATCAGCCCCAGCATTTT	CASSARGYSNQPQHF
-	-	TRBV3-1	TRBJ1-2	TGTGCCAGCAGCCCAGCAGACAAGAACCTCTATGGCTACACCTTC	CASSPADKNLYGYTF
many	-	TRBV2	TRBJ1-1	TGTGCCAGCAGTCGGGACGCGAACACTGAAGCTTTCTTT	CASSRDANTEAFF
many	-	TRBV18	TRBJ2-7	TGTGCCAGCTCACCGATGGGGGCGGGCTACGAGCAGTACTTC	CASSPMGAGYEQYF
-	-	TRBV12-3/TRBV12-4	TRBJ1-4	TGTGCCAGCAGCCCCTCTATCCTGGACGAAAAACTGTTTTTT	CASSPSILDEKLFF
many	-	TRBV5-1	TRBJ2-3	TGCGCCAGCAGCTTGTCGACTGGTGAGAGAGATACGCAGTATTTT	CASSLSTGERDTQYF
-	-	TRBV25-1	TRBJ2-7	TGTGCCAGCAGTGAATATGGGGACCTCTACGAGCAGTACTTC	CASSEYGDLYEQYF
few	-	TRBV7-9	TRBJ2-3	TGTGCCAGCAGCCTTGATTTGGGGGGGCCCATAGCTACGCAGTATTTT	CASSLDLGGPIATQYF